This T cell receptor (beta chain) derives from a study of blood T cells in healthy people across ages. Study overall: Template switching captured about one barcoded beta molecule per two T cells.

A sample-barcoded 5' primer and a J-beta primer mix were used in a second PCR of roughly 6 to 11 cycles. TCRdb ran MiXCR on the 5' RACE reads and lists one entry per CDR3 protein. The table lists 750,000 to 950,000 distinct CDR3 sequences, roughly 25% of them singletons. CDR3 length: 15 amino acids. Germline assignment: CDR1 SGHKS and CDR2 YYEKEE (reference sequence). V was clipped by 0 bases and J by 1 base, with 10 bases between them. The data were also submitted as part of a second study, on T cells of mothers and their children.

The sequence derives from a boy between 10 and 17 years old in good health. The V and J genes are TRBV5-5 and TRBJ1-1; D unresolved. The source material was blood. In nucleotides, the CDR3 is TGTGCCAGCAGCTTGGATTTTTGGGGGAACACTGAAGCTTTCTTT. Translated: CASSLDFWGNTEAFF.